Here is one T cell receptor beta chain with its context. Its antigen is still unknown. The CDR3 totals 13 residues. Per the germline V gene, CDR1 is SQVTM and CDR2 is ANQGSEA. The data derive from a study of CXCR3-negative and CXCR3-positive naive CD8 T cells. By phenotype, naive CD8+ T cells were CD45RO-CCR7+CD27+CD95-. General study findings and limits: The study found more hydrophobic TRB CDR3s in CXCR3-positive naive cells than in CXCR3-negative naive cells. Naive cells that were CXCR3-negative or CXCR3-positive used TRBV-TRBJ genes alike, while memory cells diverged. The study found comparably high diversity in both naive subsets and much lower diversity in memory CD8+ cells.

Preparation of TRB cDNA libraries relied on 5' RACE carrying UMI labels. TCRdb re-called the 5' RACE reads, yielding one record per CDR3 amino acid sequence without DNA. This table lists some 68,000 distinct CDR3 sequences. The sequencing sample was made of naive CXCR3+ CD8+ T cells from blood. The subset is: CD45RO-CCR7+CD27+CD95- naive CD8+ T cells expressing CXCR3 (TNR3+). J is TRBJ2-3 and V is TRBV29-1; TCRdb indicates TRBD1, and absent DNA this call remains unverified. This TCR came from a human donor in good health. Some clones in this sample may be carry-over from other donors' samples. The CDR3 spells CSTPGEGTDTQYF.